The TCR beta chain under discussion was sequenced for a study of control samples from healthy donors and cancer patients. Profiling relied on immunoSEQ multiplex PCR, and the TCRdb table lists in-frame clones only, not all of them. The top ten clones hold about 3.2% of a sample with some 150,000 clones, 75% to 95% of them seen once. Specimen: blood. The TCR was taken from a man younger than 40 in good health.

As DNA, the CDR3 is TGTGCCAGGAAGAGGGGTGAACTACCCCCCGATACGCAGTATTTT. The encoded protein is CARKRGELPPDTQYF. The V call is TRBV2, the J call TRBJ2-3; TRBD1 or TRBD2 may be the D gene (5 bases each). The CDR3 runs 15 residues. V lost 9 bases to trimming and J lost 6 bases, with 22 bases between them. Germline V gene sequence: CDR1 SNHLY, CDR2 FYNNEI.